Below are 19 T cell receptor beta chains sequenced from a single sample in a study of cytomegalovirus exposure and HLA in healthy donors. PCR involved 60 Vbeta and 13 Jbeta primers. Profiling relied on immunoSEQ multiplex PCR, and the TCRdb table lists in-frame clones only, not all of them. The profile shows around 160,000 clones, around four fifths of them singletons. The sequencing input was PBMCs. The receptor source for this set is a man aged 18 to 30 in good health and CMV-seropositive.

A few counts support this clone. This sequence joins TRBV27 and TRBJ2-3, with TRBD2 identical over 10 bases. The trim removed 10 bases at V and 0 bases at J, leaving 22 bases unmatched. The CDR3 runs to 20 residues. Germline values: CDR1 MNHEY, CDR2 SMNVEV (reference sequence). CDR3 DNA: TGTGCCAACGTATTGGGGGGGCAGGCTAGCGGGGGTGCTAGCACAGATACGCAGTATTTT. Protein product: CANVLGGQASGGASTDTQYF.

V and J are TRBV5-4 and TRBJ2-5; possible D gene TRBD1, 8 bases. Between the trimmed V and J ends, which lost 4 bases and 4 bases, there was a span of 14 bases. CDR3 length: 14 residues. In germline, CDR1 is SGHNT, CDR2 YYREEE (reference sequence). CDR3 sequence (DNA): TGTGCCAGCAGCAAAACAGGGGGGGGAGAGACCCAGTACTTC. Its translation is CASSKTGGGETQYF.

V and J are TRBV14 and TRBJ2-5; D remains ambiguous. Near its end, the DNA agrees better with TRBJ2-7, so the J call may be wrong. Looked up from germline, CDR1 is SGHDN and CDR2 is FVKESK. The CDR3 covers 12 residues. The CDR3 DNA reads TGTGCCAGCAGCCATGTACGGTACGAGCAGTACTTC. This codes for CASSHVRYEQYF.

The V gene is TRBV5-6, the J gene TRBJ1-5, with D possibly TRBD1 on 5 matching bases. Germline values: CDR1 SGHDT, CDR2 YYEEEE. CDR3 length: 13 amino acids. V was shortened by 3 bases and J by 6 bases, with 10 bases between the two germline ends. CDR3: CASSSGDSQPQHF. The CDR3 DNA sequence: TGTGCCAGCAGCTCGGGGGACTCTCAGCCCCAGCATTTT.

V is TRBV5-1 and J is TRBJ2-3; D might be TRBD2 (5 bases). Trimming cost V 3 bases and J 2 bases, with 16 bases left between them. Germline loops: CDR1 SGHRS, CDR2 YFSETQ. This CDR3 region has 16 residues. CDR3 protein: CASSSAVSSLTDTQYF. In nucleotides, the CDR3 is TGCGCCAGCAGCTCAGCCGTCTCTAGCCTCACAGATACGCAGTATTTT.

The rearrangement joins TRBV6-1 to TRBJ2-7; weak D call: TRBD2 (7 bases). The V gene's germline CDR1 is MNHNS and CDR2 SASEGT. This CDR3 has 14 residues. The V end lost 10 bases, the J end lost 2 bases, and 18 bases lay between the germline ends. The CDR3 is CAIASGGETYEQYF. Here the CDR3 DNA reads TGTGCCATCGCGTCGGGGGGCGAAACCTACGAGCAGTACTTC.

The V and J genes are TRBV15 and TRBJ1-4; tentative D call: TRBD1 (6 bases). There are 16 residues in the CDR3. In germline, CDR1 is LNHNV, CDR2 YYDKDF (reference sequence). Trimming left V 3 bases short and J 7 bases short, with 18 bases between. The DNA for the CDR3 is TGTGCCACCAGCAGGGGGGCGGGGGGGCGGATTGAAAAACTGTTTTTT. It translates to CATSRGAGGRIEKLFF. Full variable domain (missing parts from reference TRBV15 and TRBJ1-4): DAMVIQNPRYQVTQFGKPVTLSCSQTLNHNVMYWYQQKSSQAPKLLFHYYDKDFNNEADTPDNFQSRRPNTSFCFLDIRSPGLGDTAMYLCATSRGAGGRIEKLFFGSGTQLSVL.

This chain links TRBV19 with TRBJ2-7; 13 positions agree with TRBD2. J gave up 6 bases and V 0 bases, and 2 bases lay outside the gene matches. Germline CDR1 and CDR2: LNHDA and SQIVND (reference sequence). The CDR3 covers 15 residues. CDR3 protein: CASSIEGLAGSEQYF. CDR3 coding DNA: TGTGCCAGTAGTATAGAGGGACTAGCGGGAAGCGAGCAGTACTTC.

This chain connects TRBV28 to TRBJ2-5; the D is unclear. Per the germline V gene, CDR1 is MDHEN and CDR2 is SYDVKM. The CDR3 covers 14 residues. Trimming left V 7 bases short and J 3 bases short, with 15 bases between. The CDR3 reads CASKLRVGEETQYF. CDR3 coding DNA: TGTGCCAGCAAACTGAGAGTCGGAGAAGAGACCCAGTACTTC.

This rearrangement joins TRBV11-2 to TRBJ2-7, with D perhaps matching TRBD2 (6 bases). Germline assignment: CDR1 SGHAT and CDR2 FQNNGV. Deletions cut 1 base from V and 1 base from J, with 11 bases between. The CDR3 extends over 15 amino acids. CDR3 sequence reads: CASSLGVGGSYEQYF. The CDR3 DNA is TGTGCCAGCAGCTTAGGGGTGGGGGGATCCTACGAGCAGTACTTC. Filled out from reference TRBV11-2 and TRBJ2-7, the complete variable domain reads EAGVAQSPRYKIIEKRQSVAFWCNPISGHATLYWYQQILGQGPKLLIQFQNNGVVDDSQLPKDRFSAERLKGVDSTLKIQPAKLEDSAVYLCASSLGVGGSYEQYFGPGTRLTVT.

The V gene is TRBV7-8, the J gene TRBJ2-2; TRBD1 might be the D (5 bases). Germline CDR1 and CDR2: SGHVS and FQNEAQ. CDR3 length: 16 residues. V was shortened by 1 base and J by 0 bases, with 9 bases between the two germline ends. CDR3 DNA: TGTGCCAGCAGCTTAGGACAGACTCCGAACACCGGGGAGCTGTTTTTT. Translation gives CASSLGQTPNTGELFF. Combining the CDR3 with reference TRBV7-8 and TRBJ2-2 gives the whole variable domain GAGVSQSPRYKVAKRGQDVALRCDPISGHVSLFWYQQALGQGPEFLTYFQNEAQLDKSGLPSDRFFAERPEGSVSTLKIQRTQQEDSAVYLCASSLGQTPNTGELFFGEGSRLTVL.

This clone was detected only a few times. CDR3 amino acids: CASSAGRRGLTEAFF. Written as DNA, the CDR3 is TGTGCCAGCAGCGCCGGACGGAGGGGGCTCACTGAAGCTTTCTTT. V and J are TRBV7-9 and TRBJ1-1; 7 bases map to TRBD1. From germline, CDR1 is SEHNR and CDR2 FQNEAQ (reference sequence). Trimming removed 5 bases from V and 4 bases from J; junction bases left unmatched: 10. The CDR3 covers 15 residues.

The CDR3 protein is CASSGDRGGGYTF. The CDR3 nucleotides are TGCGCCAGCAGCGGGGACAGGGGCGGCGGCTACACCTTC. The chain links TRBV4-3 to TRBJ1-2; 10 bases fit TRBD1. CDR3 size: 13 residues. CDR1 is LGHNA and CDR2 is YSLEER in the germline V gene. V dropped 5 bases and J dropped 8; count of bases not matched to a gene: 5.

The chain carries TRBV7-9 and TRBJ2-7, with D possibly being TRBD2 (6 bases). CDR1 is SEHNR and CDR2 is FQNEAQ in the germline V gene (reference sequence). V was clipped by 5 bases and J by 6 bases, with 20 bases between them. The CDR3 is 15 residues long. CDR3 bases: TGTGCCAGCAGCAAAAGTGGCGGGACGGGGACCGAGCAGTACTTC. It yields the protein CASSKSGGTGTEQYF.

As regards this clone: The CDR3 carries no conserved terminal phenylalanine or tryptophan, so it likely arises from a read error. The V and J genes are TRBV4-2 and TRBJ1-6; D call uncertain. This CDR3 spans 14 amino acids. The V end was cut by 3 bases, the J end by 6 bases, with 9 bases between. The V gene's germline CDR1 is LGHNA and CDR2 YNFKEQ. CDR3 DNA: TGTGCCAGCAGCCACACTGGAGGTAATTCACCCCTCCACCTT. This encodes CASSHTGGNSPLHL.

The sample holds one count of this clone. The chain carries TRBV19 and TRBJ2-2; maybe TRBD2 (7 bases). The V and J ends lost 5 bases and 6 bases respectively, with 13 bases between them. Germline V gene lookup returns CDR1 LNHDA and CDR2 SQIVND (reference sequence). The CDR3 consists of 14 residues. Written as DNA, the CDR3 is TGTGCCAGTAGTCCCGTGGGGGGGCCCGGGGAGCTGTTTTTT. Translating it yields CASSPVGGPGELFF.

CDR3 DNA: TGTGCCAGCAGCACCTATACTGAAGCTTTCTTT. Amino acid sequence: CASSTYTEAFF. The chain has TRBV5-5 and TRBJ1-1, with unresolved D. The CDR3 extends over 11 amino acids. With 4 bases removed from V and 5 bases from J, the gap between germline ends came to 6 bases. Germline V CDR1 and CDR2: SGHKS, YYEKEE (reference sequence).

This chain joins TRBV7-6 and TRBJ1-3; 7 bases agree with TRBD1. The CDR3 contains 15 residues. Per the germline V gene, CDR1 is SGHVS and CDR2 is FNYEAQ. The trim removed 9 bases at V and 7 bases at J, leaving 15 bases unmatched. The CDR3 loop reads CASTSGTDSVNTIYF. The CDR3 bases are TGTGCCAGTACCTCCGGGACAGATAGTGTGAACACCATATATTTT.

This clone has only a few counts. The chain has TRBV7-2 and TRBJ2-7; 7 bases map to TRBD2. The germline V gene has CDR1 SGHTA and CDR2 FQGNSA. The CDR3 sequence is 17 residues long. V dropped 1 base and J dropped 0; count of bases not matched to a gene: 9. CDR3 in amino acids: CASSLGTSDWSSYEQYF. CDR3 sequence (DNA): TGTGCCAGCAGCTTAGGAACTAGCGATTGGAGCTCCTACGAGCAGTACTTC. The whole variable domain, remainder taken from reference TRBV7-2 and TRBJ2-7, is GAGVSQSPSNKVTEKGKDVELRCDPISGHTALYWYRQSLGQGLEFLIYFQGNSAPDKSGLPSDRFSAERTGGSVSTLTIQRTQQEDSAVYLCASSLGTSDWSSYEQYFGPGTRLTVT.